A selection of T cell receptor beta chains follows, all from one sample in a study of blood T cell repertoires in COVID-19. Sequenced by immunoSEQ multiplex PCR; TCRdb stores in-frame clones only, minus some. Among tens of thousands of clones listed, over 65% were seen once. Sequenced sample: peripheral blood. The source of these receptors is a man aged 70-80 years with acute or convalescent COVID-19. The CDR3 runs from the conserved cysteine through the conserved F or W. The D gene is left open where the match is weak. Size tells how often a clone was seen (once, few, many) or the class of an expanded clone, and some rows leave it out.

cdr3_nt,cdr3_aa,j_call,d_call,clone_size,v_call
TGTGCCAGTACCTCGGACAGGGTCGGGAATTCACCCCTCCACTTT,CASTSDRVGNSPLHF,TRBJ1-6,TRBD1,-,TRBV19
TGTGCCAGCAGCAAAGGCGGGACAGGGGCCTCTGGGGCCAACGTCCTGACTTTC,CASSKGGTGASGANVLTF,TRBJ2-6,-,-,TRBV21-1
TGTGCCAGCAGCTTAGCGATGGCTGACAGGGCCAAAAACATTCAGTACTTC,CASSLAMADRAKNIQYF,TRBJ2-4,-,-,TRBV7-9
TGCGCCAGCAGCTTGGCCATTGGGCTAGCGGTCGAGCAGTACTTC,CASSLAIGLAVEQYF,TRBJ2-7,TRBD2,-,TRBV5-1
TGTGCCAGCAGCTTCCGGACAGGGGGTAATGAAAAACTGTTTTTT,CASSFRTGGNEKLFF,TRBJ1-4,TRBD1,-,TRBV5-4
TGTGCCAGCAGCTTGCGACTAGCGGGGAACACAGATACGCAGTATTTT,CASSLRLAGNTDTQYF,TRBJ2-3,TRBD2,-,TRBV11-3
TGTGCCAGCTCACCGTCCAGAAATATTAATCAGCCCCAGCATTTT,CASSPSRNINQPQHF,TRBJ1-5,-,-,TRBV18
TGTGCCAGCAGCCGACAGGGCGTTCGCGAGACCCAGTACTTC,CASSRQGVRETQYF,TRBJ2-5,TRBD1,-,TRBV7-8
TGTGCCAGCAGTTTTCGGGGAAACACCATATATTTT,CASSFRGNTIYF,TRBJ1-3,-,-,TRBV28
TGCGCCAGCAGCCAAGATCCGGGAGCCATAGCAACTAATGAAAAACTGTTTTTT,CASSQDPGAIATNEKLFF,TRBJ1-4,-,-,TRBV4-3
TGTGCCAGCAGCCGCCCGGGACAAGTATATTTT,CASSRPGQVYF,TRBJ1-3,-,-,TRBV12-3/TRBV12-4
TGTGCCAGCAGCTCCCGGGCGGGGGGGCAAGAGACCCAGTACTTC,CASSSRAGGQETQYF,TRBJ2-5,TRBD2,-,TRBV7-6
TGTGCCAGCAGCCAAGCCCGGGGGTACGGGGAGCTGTTTTTT,CASSQARGYGELFF,TRBJ2-2,-,-,TRBV14
TGTGCCAGCAGCCCGGCAGGGGGTCACAATCAGCCCCAGCATTTT,CASSPAGGHNQPQHF,TRBJ1-5,TRBD1,-,TRBV6-6
TGTGCCAGCTCACCACCGGGGCGGATGGACGAAAAACTGTTTTTT,CASSPPGRMDEKLFF,TRBJ1-4,-,-,TRBV18
TGCGCCAGCAGAAGTACTATATACCCGGGGGGTAAAGAGACCCAGTACTTC,CASRSTIYPGGKETQYF,TRBJ2-5,TRBD2,-,TRBV5-1
TGTGCCAGCAGTTTATTCGTCTCAGGGGAGAATGAAAAACTGTTTTTT,CASSLFVSGENEKLFF,TRBJ1-4,-,-,TRBV28
TGTGCCAGCAGCCACCGACAGCATCCTAACTATGGCTACACCTTC,CASSHRQHPNYGYTF,TRBJ1-2,-,-,TRBV7-8
TGTGCCAGCAGTTTAGACGGGACACGTCCCTACGAGCAGTACTTC,CASSLDGTRPYEQYF,TRBJ2-7,-,few,TRBV27
TGTGCCTGGAGTAAACTGGCGGGCCAAGAGACCCAGTACTTC,CAWSKLAGQETQYF,TRBJ2-5,-,-,TRBV30
TGTGCCAGCAGCTCGCAGGGGAAGGTTGGCGAGCAGTACTTC,CASSSQGKVGEQYF,TRBJ2-7,-,-,TRBV11-2
TGTGCCACCAGCAGCAAGACAGGGCCAAACACTGAAGCTTTCTTT,CATSSKTGPNTEAFF,TRBJ1-1,TRBD1,once,TRBV15
TGTGCCAGCAGTTCCGGGACAGCTAGCACAGATACGCAGTATTTT,CASSSGTASTDTQYF,TRBJ2-3,TRBD1,-,TRBV11-3
TGTGCCAGCTCACCACCATCCGCACCGGGGGGCCACCAGCCCCAGCATTTT,CASSPPSAPGGHQPQHF,TRBJ1-5,-,-,TRBV18
TGTGCCAGCAGTTTGGCCCGCGGGAATGAAAAACTGTTTTTT,CASSLARGNEKLFF,TRBJ1-4,-,-,TRBV6-2/TRBV6-3
TGTGCCAGCAGCGTAGGTGACTATAGCAATCAGCCCCAGCATTTT,CASSVGDYSNQPQHF,TRBJ1-5,-,once,TRBV9
TGTGCCAGCAGTTACCCGGTCAGGGGGCGCTTTGGAAACACCATATATTTT,CASSYPVRGRFGNTIYF,TRBJ1-3,TRBD1,-,TRBV6-8
TGCGCCAGCAAGGGCGTACTAGCGGGTTACAATGAGCAGTTCTTC,CASKGVLAGYNEQFF,TRBJ2-1,TRBD2,-,TRBV5-1
TGTGCCTCTTGGACAGGGTCGGAGGCAGATACGCAGTATTTT,CASWTGSEADTQYF,TRBJ2-3,TRBD1,-,TRBV24-1
TGTGCCACCAAAGCGGACAGGTCGGAAAATTCACCCCTCCACTTT,CATKADRSENSPLHF,TRBJ1-6,TRBD1,-,TRBV15
TGTGCCAGCAGCTCCTCGTGGGACAGGGCCATGAACACTGAAGCTTTCTTT,CASSSSWDRAMNTEAFF,TRBJ1-1,TRBD1,-,TRBV11-2
TGTGCCAGCAGCTTTTATAGTGGGACAAGGGGAAGCGAGCAGTACTTC,CASSFYSGTRGSEQYF,TRBJ2-7,-,few,TRBV7-9
TGTGCCAGCAGCCCCGCCGGGACTAGCGCCAAGAATGAGCAGTTCTTC,CASSPAGTSAKNEQFF,TRBJ2-1,TRBD2,-,TRBV5-4
TGTGCCAGTAGTCAGAGGGAATCACCCCTCCACTTT,CASSQRESPLHF,TRBJ1-6,-,-,TRBV19
TGCGCCAGCAGCCAAGGCAGGGGCCCGTGGGAGCAGTACTTC,CASSQGRGPWEQYF,TRBJ2-7,-,-,TRBV4-1
TGTGCCAGCAGGAAACAGGGGTACCCCTACGAGCAGTACTTC,CASRKQGYPYEQYF,TRBJ2-7,TRBD1,-,TRBV6-5
TGTGCCAGCAGTTACGGGACAGGGGGGGAATATGGCTACACCTTC,CASSYGTGGEYGYTF,TRBJ1-2,TRBD1,-,TRBV6-6
TGTGCCAGCAGTTTGATGGCGGGGAAGGGCTATGGCTACACCTTC,CASSLMAGKGYGYTF,TRBJ1-2,-,-,TRBV28
TGTGCCAGCAGTGTACCGGGACAGGGGTACTACGAGCAGTACTTC,CASSVPGQGYYEQYF,TRBJ2-7,TRBD1,once,TRBV28
TGTGCCAGCACCAACAGGGTTCAAGGAGATACGCAGTATTTT,CASTNRVQGDTQYF,TRBJ2-3,-,-,TRBV3-1/TRBV3-2
TGCGCCAGCAGCTCTGGACAGGGGACGGAGACCCAGTACTTC,CASSSGQGTETQYF,TRBJ2-5,TRBD1,-,TRBV5-1
TGTGCCAGCAGACTCGACAGGGGCTCTTCTGGAAACACCATATATTTT,CASRLDRGSSGNTIYF,TRBJ1-3,TRBD1,few,TRBV25-1
TGTGCCAGCAGCCAACCTATAGACAGGCCATCACCCACTACCAGGGCCCAGCATTTT,CASSQPIDRPSPTTRAQHF,TRBJ1-5,-,few,TRBV28
TGTGCCAGCAGCCCGGTTCTCTCTAGAGGCAATGAGCAGTTCTTC,CASSPVLSRGNEQFF,TRBJ2-1,-,-,TRBV7-2
TGTGCCACCAGCAGGACACTCAATCAGCCCCAGCATTTT,CATSRTLNQPQHF,TRBJ1-5,-,-,TRBV15
TGTGCCAGCAGCTTAGGGACAGGCGACCAAGAGACCCAGTACTTC,CASSLGTGDQETQYF,TRBJ2-5,TRBD1,-,TRBV7-9
TGTGCCAGCACATTTGGCCTCGAAGAGACCCAGTACTTC,CASTFGLEETQYF,TRBJ2-5,-,-,TRBV6-5
TGCGCCAGCAGCACCGGGACAGGGACCGGGGAGCTGTTTTTT,CASSTGTGTGELFF,TRBJ2-2,TRBD1,-,TRBV5-1
TGTGCCACCAGCAGAACCTCTAGCAGGGGAGCCTACAATGAGCAGTTCTTC,CATSRTSSRGAYNEQFF,TRBJ2-1,-,-,TRBV15
TGTGCCAGTAGTATATTCCTCCGGGACACTGACACCGGGGAGCTGTTTTTT,CASSIFLRDTDTGELFF,TRBJ2-2,-,-,TRBV19
TGTGCCACCAGTGATGGACAGGTCAATCAGCCCCAGCATTTT,CATSDGQVNQPQHF,TRBJ1-5,TRBD1,few,TRBV24-1
TGTGCCAGTAGTATGGTGCGGACAGGCAATCAGCCCCAGCATTTT,CASSMVRTGNQPQHF,TRBJ1-5,-,once,TRBV19
TGTGCCAGCAGTTCCTCAGGGGGGCACTATGGCTACACCTTC,CASSSSGGHYGYTF,TRBJ1-2,TRBD1,-,TRBV28